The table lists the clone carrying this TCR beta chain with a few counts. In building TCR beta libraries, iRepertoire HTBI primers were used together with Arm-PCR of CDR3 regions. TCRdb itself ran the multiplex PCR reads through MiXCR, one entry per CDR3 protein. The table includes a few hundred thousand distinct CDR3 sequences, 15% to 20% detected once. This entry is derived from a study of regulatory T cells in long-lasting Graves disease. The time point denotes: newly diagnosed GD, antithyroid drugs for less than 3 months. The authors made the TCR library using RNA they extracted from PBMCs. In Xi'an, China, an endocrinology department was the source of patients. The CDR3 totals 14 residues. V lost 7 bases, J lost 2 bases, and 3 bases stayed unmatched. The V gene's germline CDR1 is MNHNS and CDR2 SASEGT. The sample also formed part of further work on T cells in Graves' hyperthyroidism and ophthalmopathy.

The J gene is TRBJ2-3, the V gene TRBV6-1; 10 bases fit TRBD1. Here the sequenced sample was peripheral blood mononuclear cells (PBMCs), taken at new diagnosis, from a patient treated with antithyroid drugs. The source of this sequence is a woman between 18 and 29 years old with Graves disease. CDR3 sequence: CASTGTGVTDTQYF. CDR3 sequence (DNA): TGTGCCAGCACCGGGACAGGGGTCACAGATACGCAGTATTTT.